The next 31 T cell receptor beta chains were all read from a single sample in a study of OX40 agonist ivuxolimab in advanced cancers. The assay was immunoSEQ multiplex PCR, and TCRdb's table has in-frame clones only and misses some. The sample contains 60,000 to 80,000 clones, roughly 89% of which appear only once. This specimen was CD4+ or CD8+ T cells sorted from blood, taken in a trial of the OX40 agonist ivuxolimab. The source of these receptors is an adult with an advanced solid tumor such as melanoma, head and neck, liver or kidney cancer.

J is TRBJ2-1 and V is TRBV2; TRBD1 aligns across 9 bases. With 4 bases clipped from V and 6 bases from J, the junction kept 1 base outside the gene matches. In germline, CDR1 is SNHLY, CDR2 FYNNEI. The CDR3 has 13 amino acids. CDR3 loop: CASSVTGGNEQFF. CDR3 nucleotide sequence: TGTGCCAGCAGTGTGACAGGGGGCAATGAGCAGTTCTTC.

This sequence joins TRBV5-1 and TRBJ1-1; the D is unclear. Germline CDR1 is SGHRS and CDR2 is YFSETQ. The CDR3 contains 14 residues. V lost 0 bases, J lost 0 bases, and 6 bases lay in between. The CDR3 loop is CASSLGSMNTEAFF. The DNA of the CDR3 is TGCGCCAGCAGCTTGGGGAGTATGAACACTGAAGCTTTCTTT.

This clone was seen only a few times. Here the CDR3 DNA reads TGTGCCAGCAGTAAGAGTTTGACTAGCTGGGGAGAGACCCAGTACTTC. Its translation is CASSKSLTSWGETQYF. This chain joins TRBV2 and TRBJ2-5; TRBD2 agrees at 7 bases. The CDR3 sequence is 16 residues long. Germline trimming cut 5 bases from V and 4 bases from J; bases unmatched to any gene: 13. Germline CDR1 reads SNHLY; CDR2 reads FYNNEI. Full variable domain (rest looked up from reference TRBV2 and TRBJ2-5): EPEVTQTPSHQVTQMGQEVILRCVPISNHLYFYWYRQILGQKVEFLVSFYNNEISEKSEIFDDQFSVERPDGSNFTLKIRSTKLEDSAMYFCASSKSLTSWGETQYFGPGTRLLVL.

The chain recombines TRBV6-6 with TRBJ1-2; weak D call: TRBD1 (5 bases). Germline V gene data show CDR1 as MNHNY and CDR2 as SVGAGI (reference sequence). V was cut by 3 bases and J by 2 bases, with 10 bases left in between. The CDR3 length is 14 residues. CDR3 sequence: CASSYLQGNYGYTF. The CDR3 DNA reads TGTGCCAGCAGTTATCTCCAGGGCAACTATGGCTACACCTTC.

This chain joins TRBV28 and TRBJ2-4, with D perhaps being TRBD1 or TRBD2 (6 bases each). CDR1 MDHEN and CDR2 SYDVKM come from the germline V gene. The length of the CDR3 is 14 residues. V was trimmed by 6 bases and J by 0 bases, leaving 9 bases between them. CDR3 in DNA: TGTGCCAGCAGGGGGGGCCTAGCCAAAAACATTCAGTACTTC. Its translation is CASRGGLAKNIQYF.

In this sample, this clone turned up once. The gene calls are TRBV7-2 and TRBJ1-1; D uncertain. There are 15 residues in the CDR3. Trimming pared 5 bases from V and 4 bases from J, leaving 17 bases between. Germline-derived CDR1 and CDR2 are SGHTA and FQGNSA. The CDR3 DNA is TGTGCCAGCAGCGCCCACGGGGTTTCGGTCACTGAAGCTTTCTTT. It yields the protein CASSAHGVSVTEAFF. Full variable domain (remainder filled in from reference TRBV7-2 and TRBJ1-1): GAGVSQSPSNKVTEKGKDVELRCDPISGHTALYWYRQSLGQGLEFLIYFQGNSAPDKSGLPSDRFSAERTGGSVSTLTIQRTQQEDSAVYLCASSAHGVSVTEAFFGQGTRLTVV.

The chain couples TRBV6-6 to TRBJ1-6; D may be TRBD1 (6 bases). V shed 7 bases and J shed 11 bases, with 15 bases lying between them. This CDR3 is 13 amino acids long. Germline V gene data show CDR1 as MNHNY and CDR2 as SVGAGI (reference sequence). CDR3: CASTGDMRAPLHF. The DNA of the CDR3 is TGTGCCAGCACTGGGGACATGAGAGCACCCCTCCACTTT.

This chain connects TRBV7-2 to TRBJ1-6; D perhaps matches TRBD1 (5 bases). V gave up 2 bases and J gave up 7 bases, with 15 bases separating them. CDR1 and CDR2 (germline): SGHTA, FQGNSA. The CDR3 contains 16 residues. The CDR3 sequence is CASSLYRDSSNSPLHF. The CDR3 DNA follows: TGTGCCAGCAGCTTATATAGGGACTCCTCCAATTCACCCCTCCACTTT.

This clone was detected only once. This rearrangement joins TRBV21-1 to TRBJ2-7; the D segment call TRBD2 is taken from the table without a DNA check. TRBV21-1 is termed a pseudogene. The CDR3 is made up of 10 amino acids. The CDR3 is CASLCAEQYF. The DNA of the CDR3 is TGTGCCAGCCTCTGCGCCGAGCAGTACTTC.

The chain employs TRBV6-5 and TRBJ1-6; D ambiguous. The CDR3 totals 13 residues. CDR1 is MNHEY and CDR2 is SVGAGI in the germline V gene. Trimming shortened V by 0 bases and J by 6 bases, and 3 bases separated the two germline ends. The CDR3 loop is CASSYSPNSPLHF. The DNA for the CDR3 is TGTGCCAGCAGTTACTCGCCTAATTCACCCCTCCACTTT.

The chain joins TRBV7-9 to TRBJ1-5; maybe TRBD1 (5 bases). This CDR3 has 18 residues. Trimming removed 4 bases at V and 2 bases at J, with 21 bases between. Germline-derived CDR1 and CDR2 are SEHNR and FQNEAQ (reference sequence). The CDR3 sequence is CASSSGRAGLLGNQPQHF. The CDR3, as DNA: TGTGCCAGCAGCTCCGGGCGGGCAGGGCTATTAGGCAATCAGCCCCAGCATTTT.

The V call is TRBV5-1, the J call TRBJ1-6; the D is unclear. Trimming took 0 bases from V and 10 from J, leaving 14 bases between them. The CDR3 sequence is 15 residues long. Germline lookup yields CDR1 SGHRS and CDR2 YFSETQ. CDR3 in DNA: TGCGCCAGCAGCTTGGACGGCACGACCGGATCACCCCTCCACTTT. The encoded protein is CASSLDGTTGSPLHF.

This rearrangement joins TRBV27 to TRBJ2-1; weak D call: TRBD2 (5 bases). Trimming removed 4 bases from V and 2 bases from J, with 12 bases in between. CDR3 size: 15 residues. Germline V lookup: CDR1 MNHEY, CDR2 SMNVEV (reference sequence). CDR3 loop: CASSSAGRPYNEQFF. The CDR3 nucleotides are TGTGCCAGCAGTTCCGCGGGTCGCCCCTACAATGAGCAGTTCTTC.

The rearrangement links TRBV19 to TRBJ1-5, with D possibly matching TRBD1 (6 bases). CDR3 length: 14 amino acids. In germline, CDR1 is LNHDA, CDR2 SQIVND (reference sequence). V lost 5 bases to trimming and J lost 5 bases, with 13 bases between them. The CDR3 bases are TGTGCCAGTAGTTTTTCGCAGGGGTATCAGCCCCAGCATTTT. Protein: CASSFSQGYQPQHF.

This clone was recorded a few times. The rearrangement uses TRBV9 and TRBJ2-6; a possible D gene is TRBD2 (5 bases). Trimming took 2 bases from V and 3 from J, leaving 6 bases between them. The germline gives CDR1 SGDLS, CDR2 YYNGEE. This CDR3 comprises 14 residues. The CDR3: CASSVAGGANVLTF. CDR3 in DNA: TGTGCCAGCAGCGTGGCGGGTGGGGCCAACGTCCTGACTTTC.

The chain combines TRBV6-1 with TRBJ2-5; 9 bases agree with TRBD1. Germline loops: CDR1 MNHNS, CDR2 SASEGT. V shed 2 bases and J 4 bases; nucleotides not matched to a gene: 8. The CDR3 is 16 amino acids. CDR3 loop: CASSETGGVPSETQYF. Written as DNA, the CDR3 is TGTGCCAGCAGTGAAACAGGGGGCGTCCCCTCAGAGACCCAGTACTTC.

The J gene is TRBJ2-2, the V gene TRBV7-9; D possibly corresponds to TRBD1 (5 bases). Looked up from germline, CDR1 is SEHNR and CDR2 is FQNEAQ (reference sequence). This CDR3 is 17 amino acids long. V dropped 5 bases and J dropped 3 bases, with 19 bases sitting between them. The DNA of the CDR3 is TGTGCCAGCAGCGAACAAAGGGGATTGGGGTACACCGGGGAGCTGTTTTTT. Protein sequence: CASSEQRGLGYTGELFF.

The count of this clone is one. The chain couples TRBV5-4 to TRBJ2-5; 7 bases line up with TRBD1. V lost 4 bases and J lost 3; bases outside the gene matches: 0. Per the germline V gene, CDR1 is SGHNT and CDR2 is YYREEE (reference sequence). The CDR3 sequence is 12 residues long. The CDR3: CASSGTEETQYF. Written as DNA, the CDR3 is TGTGCCAGCAGCGGGACAGAAGAGACCCAGTACTTC.

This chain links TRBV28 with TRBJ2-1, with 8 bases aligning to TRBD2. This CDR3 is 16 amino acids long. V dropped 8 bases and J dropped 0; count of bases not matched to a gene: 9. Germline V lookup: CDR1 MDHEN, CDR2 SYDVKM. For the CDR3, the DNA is TGTGCCAGCGGTTCGACGGGGACTAGCTCCTACAATGAGCAGTTCTTC. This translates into CASGSTGTSSYNEQFF.

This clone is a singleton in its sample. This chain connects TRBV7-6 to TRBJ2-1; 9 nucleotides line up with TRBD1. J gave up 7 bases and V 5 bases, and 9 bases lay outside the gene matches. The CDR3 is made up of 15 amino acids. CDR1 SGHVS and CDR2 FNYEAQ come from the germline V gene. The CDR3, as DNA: TGTGCCAGCAGCCCTGGGACAGGGAAGGTTAATGAGCAGTTCTTC. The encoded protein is CASSPGTGKVNEQFF.

The CDR3 DNA follows: TGTGCCAGCAGCTTAGTTCCAGGGCCCTCTAACTATGGCTACACCTTC. Amino acid sequence: CASSLVPGPSNYGYTF. This chain links TRBV7-8 with TRBJ1-2; tentative D call: TRBD1 (5 bases). The V and J ends lost 1 base and 0 bases respectively, with 12 bases between them. CDR3 length equals 16 residues. CDR1 and CDR2 from the germline V gene are SGHVS and FQNEAQ.

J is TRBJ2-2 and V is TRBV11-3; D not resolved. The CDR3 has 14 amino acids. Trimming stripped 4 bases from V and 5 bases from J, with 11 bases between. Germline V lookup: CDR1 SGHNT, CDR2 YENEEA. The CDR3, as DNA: TGTGCCAGCAGCTACCGGGCGGAAACCGGGGAGCTGTTTTTT. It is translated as CASSYRAETGELFF.

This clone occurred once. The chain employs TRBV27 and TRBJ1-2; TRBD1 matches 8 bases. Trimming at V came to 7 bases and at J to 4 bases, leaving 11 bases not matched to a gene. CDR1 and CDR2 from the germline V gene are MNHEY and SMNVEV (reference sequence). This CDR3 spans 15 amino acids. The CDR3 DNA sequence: TGTGCCAGCACGGGGGGACCGGACAGGGCCTATGGCTACACCTTC. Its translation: CASTGGPDRAYGYTF.

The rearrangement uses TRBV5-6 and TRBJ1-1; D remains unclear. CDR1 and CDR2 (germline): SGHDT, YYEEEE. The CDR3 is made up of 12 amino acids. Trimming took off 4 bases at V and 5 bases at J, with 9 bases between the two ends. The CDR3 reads CASSLDETEAFF. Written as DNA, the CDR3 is TGTGCCAGCAGCCTGGATGAGACTGAAGCTTTCTTT.

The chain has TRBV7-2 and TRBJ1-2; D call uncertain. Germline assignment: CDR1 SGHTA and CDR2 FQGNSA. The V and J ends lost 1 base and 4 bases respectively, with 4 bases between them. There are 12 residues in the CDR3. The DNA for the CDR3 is TGTGCCAGCAGCTTAGGGAGCTATGGCTACACCTTC. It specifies CASSLGSYGYTF.

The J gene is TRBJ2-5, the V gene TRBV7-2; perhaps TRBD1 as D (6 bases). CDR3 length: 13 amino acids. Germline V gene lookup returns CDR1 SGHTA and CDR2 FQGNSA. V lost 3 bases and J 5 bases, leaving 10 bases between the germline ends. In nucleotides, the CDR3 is TGTGCCAGCAGCTTGGACAGTCAGGAGACCCAGTACTTC. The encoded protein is CASSLDSQETQYF.

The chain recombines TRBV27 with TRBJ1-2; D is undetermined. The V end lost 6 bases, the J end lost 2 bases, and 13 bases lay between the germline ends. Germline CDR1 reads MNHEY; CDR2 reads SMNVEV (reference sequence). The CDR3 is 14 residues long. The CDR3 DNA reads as TGTGCCAGCAGCTACGACGGGAAAAACTATGGCTACACCTTC. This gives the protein CASSYDGKNYGYTF.

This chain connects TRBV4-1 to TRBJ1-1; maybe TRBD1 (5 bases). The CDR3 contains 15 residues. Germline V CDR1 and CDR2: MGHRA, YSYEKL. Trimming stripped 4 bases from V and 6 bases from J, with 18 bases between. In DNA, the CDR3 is TGCGCCAGCAGCCTAGAGGGGCAGGGAAGACCTGAAGCTTTCTTT. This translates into CASSLEGQGRPEAFF.

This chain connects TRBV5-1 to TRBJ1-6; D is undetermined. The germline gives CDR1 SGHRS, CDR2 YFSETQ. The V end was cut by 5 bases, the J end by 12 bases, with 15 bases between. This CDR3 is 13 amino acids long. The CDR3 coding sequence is TGCGCCAGCAGAGTAGGAGACCGCGGACCCCTCCACTTT. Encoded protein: CASRVGDRGPLHF.

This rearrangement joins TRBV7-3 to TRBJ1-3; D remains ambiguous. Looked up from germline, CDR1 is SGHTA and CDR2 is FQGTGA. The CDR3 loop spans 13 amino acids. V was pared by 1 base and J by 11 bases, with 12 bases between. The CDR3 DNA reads TGTGCCAGCAGCTTAAGTAACAACGAGGCCATATATTTT. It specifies CASSLSNNEAIYF.

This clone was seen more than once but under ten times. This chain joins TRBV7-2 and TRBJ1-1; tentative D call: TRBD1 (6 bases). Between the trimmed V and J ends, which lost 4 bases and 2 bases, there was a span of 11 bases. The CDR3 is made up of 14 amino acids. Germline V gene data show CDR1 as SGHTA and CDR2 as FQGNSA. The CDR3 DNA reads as TGTGCCAGCAGCTCCTCAGGGGCCAACACTGAAGCTTTCTTT. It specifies CASSSSGANTEAFF.